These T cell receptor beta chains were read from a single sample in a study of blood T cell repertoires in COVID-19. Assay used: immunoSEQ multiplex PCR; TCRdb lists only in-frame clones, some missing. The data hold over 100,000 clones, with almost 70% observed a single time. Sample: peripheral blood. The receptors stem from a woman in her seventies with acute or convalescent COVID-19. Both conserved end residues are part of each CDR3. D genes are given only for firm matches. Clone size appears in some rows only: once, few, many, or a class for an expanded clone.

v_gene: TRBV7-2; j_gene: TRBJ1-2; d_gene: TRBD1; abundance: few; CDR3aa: CASSLGGARGANYGYTF; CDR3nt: TGTGCCAGCAGCTTAGGGGGCGCCAGGGGGGCTAACTATGGCTACACCTTC
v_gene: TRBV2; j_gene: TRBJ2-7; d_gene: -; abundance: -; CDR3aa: CASSEGTFSYEQYF; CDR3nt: TGTGCCAGCAGTGAAGGGACTTTCTCCTACGAGCAGTACTTC
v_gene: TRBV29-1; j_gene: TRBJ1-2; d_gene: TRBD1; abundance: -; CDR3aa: CSVGQGGGGYGYTF; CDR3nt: TGCAGCGTCGGACAGGGGGGCGGAGGCTATGGCTACACCTTC
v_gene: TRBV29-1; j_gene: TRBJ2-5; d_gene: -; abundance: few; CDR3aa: CSVEVHSGPTRETQYF; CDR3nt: TGCAGCGTTGAAGTCCACTCCGGCCCGACACGAGAGACCCAGTACTTC
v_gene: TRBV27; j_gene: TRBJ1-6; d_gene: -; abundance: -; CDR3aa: CASSSGLTGGRGGNSPLHF; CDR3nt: TGTGCCAGCAGTTCCGGACTAACCGGGGGGCGCGGGGGTAATTCACCCCTCCACTTT
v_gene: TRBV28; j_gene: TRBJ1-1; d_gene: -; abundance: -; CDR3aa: CASSLSGYTEAFF; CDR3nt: TGTGCCAGCAGTTTATCGGGATACACTGAAGCTTTCTTT
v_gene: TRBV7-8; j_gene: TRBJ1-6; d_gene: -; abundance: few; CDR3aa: CASSLARNYNSPLHF; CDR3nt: TGTGCCAGCAGCTTAGCGCGGAATTATAATTCACCCCTCCACTTT
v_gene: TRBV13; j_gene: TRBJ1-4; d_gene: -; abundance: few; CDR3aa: CASSSRELWGATNEKLFF; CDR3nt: TGTGCCAGCAGCTCCCGGGAACTCTGGGGTGCAACTAATGAAAAACTGTTTTTT
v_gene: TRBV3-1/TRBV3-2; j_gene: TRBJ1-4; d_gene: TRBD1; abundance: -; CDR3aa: CASSPRQGAGEKLFF; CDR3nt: TGTGCCAGCAGCCCCCGACAGGGGGCGGGTGAAAAACTGTTTTTT
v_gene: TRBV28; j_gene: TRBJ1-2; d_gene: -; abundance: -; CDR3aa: CASTTRGGYTF; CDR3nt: TGTGCCAGCACTACTCGGGGGGGCTACACCTTC
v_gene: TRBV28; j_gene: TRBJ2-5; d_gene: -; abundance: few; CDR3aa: CASTTGKETQYF; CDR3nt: TGTGCCAGCACAACCGGGAAAGAGACCCAGTACTTC